A single sample gave rise to the 21 T cell receptor beta chains below, sequenced in a study of cytomegalovirus exposure and HLA in healthy donors. The PCR employed 60 Vbeta primers together with 13 Jbeta primers. Clones were sequenced by immunoSEQ multiplex PCR, and TCRdb holds only the in-frame ones, with some missing. The sample carries about 140,000 clones, 75% to 90% recorded once. Sequenced sample: PBMCs. Source of these receptors: a female donor in good health and CMV-seronegative.

The chain has TRBV27 and TRBJ2-2; TRBD2 matches 13 bases. Germline-derived CDR1 and CDR2 are MNHEY and SMNVEV (reference sequence). After removal of 4 bases from V and 6 bases from J, the junction contained 2 bases not matched to a gene. The CDR3 is made up of 15 amino acids. DNA for the CDR3: TGTGCCAGCAGTTCCACTAGCGGGAGGGCCGGGGAGCTGTTTTTT. Its protein is CASSSTSGRAGELFF.

The genes are TRBV28 and TRBJ2-1, with 7 nucleotides matching TRBD2. This CDR3 is 17 amino acids long. CDR1 and CDR2 from the germline V gene are MDHEN and SYDVKM. The ends lost 4 bases at V and 4 bases at J; junction bases unmatched: 13. CDR3 DNA sequence: TGTGCCAGCAGTTCATCCTCTAGCGGACCCCAATACAATGAGCAGTTCTTC. It yields the protein CASSSSSSGPQYNEQFF.

The V and J genes are TRBV4-2 and TRBJ2-1, with TRBD2 as a possible D gene (6 bases). Trimming pared 0 bases from V and 0 bases from J, leaving 15 bases between. Per the germline V gene, CDR1 is LGHNA and CDR2 is YNFKEQ. The CDR3 spans 18 residues. The CDR3 is CASSQDPLTRVSYNEQFF. CDR3 DNA sequence: TGTGCCAGCAGCCAAGACCCCCTGACTAGAGTCTCCTACAATGAGCAGTTCTTC.

The chain has TRBV28 and TRBJ2-1, with a tentative D call TRBD2 (5 bases). The germline CDR1 and CDR2 sequences are MDHEN and SYDVKM. The ends were cut back, 4 bases at V and 1 base at J, with 14 bases in the middle. The CDR3 has 16 residues. The CDR3 nucleotides read TGTGCCAGCAGTTCTCTAGTTGCGGGTTCCTACAATGAGCAGTTCTTC. Residues: CASSSLVAGSYNEQFF.

The chain combines TRBV7-6 with TRBJ2-7; TRBD1 matches 10 bases. With V trimmed by 7 bases and J by 6 bases, 6 bases remained unmatched. CDR1 and CDR2 (germline): SGHVS, FNYEAQ. The CDR3 covers 13 residues. The CDR3 DNA sequence: TGTGCCAGCACTAGACAGGGGGCGGGCGAGCAGTACGTC. Translated: CASTRQGAGEQYV.

V gene TRBV18 combines with J gene TRBJ1-4; weak D call: TRBD1 (6 bases). Trimming cost V 3 bases and J 7 bases, with 9 bases left between them. The CDR3 is 13 residues long. In germline, CDR1 is KGHSH, CDR2 LQKENI. The CDR3 loop reads CASSPGQSEKLFF. In DNA form, the CDR3 reads TGTGCCAGCTCACCCGGACAGAGTGAAAAACTGTTTTTT. Using reference TRBV18 and TRBJ1-4 for the parts outside the CDR3, the full variable domain is NAGVMQNPRHLVRRRGQEARLRCSPMKGHSHVYWYRQLPEEGLKFMVYLQKENIIDESGMPKERFSAEFPKEGPSILRIQQVVRGDSAAYFCASSPGQSEKLFFGSGTQLSVL.

The V gene is TRBV7-9, the J gene TRBJ2-5; D is ambiguous. Trimming took off 5 bases at V and 5 bases at J, with 12 bases between the two ends. Looked up from germline, CDR1 is SEHNR and CDR2 is FQNEAQ (reference sequence). This CDR3 is built from 13 residues. CDR3 nucleotide sequence: TGTGCCAGCAGCCGCACTCCCCGGGAGACCCAGTACTTC. Residues: CASSRTPRETQYF.

This clone appeared a few times. The J gene is TRBJ2-1, the V gene TRBV19; TRBD2 matches at 10 bases. Germline V gene sequence: CDR1 LNHDA, CDR2 SQIVND (reference sequence). This CDR3 is built from 15 residues. The V gene end was trimmed by 7 bases and the J gene end by 7 bases; junction bases not matched to a gene: 10. The CDR3 DNA is TGTGCCAGTACCCCTCTAGCGGGAGTTGCTAATGAGCAGTTCTTC. Translation: CASTPLAGVANEQFF.

This clone appeared a single time. The chain couples TRBV9 to TRBJ2-6, with a possible D match to TRBD1 (6 bases). The germline V and J ends were trimmed by 3 bases and 3 bases, with 16 bases remaining between them. The CDR3 runs 17 residues. CDR1 and CDR2 from the germline V gene are SGDLS and YYNGEE. Here the CDR3 reads CASSDYRELGGANVLTF. CDR3 DNA sequence: TGTGCCAGCAGCGACTACAGGGAACTCGGTGGGGCCAACGTCCTGACTTTC.

The CDR3 reads CASSLLDLADNTGELFF. CDR3 DNA: TGTGCCAGCAGCCTACTTGATCTAGCGGATAACACCGGGGAGCTGTTTTTT. V gene TRBV9 combines with J gene TRBJ2-2, with 7 bases fitting TRBD2. Germline CDR1 is SGDLS and CDR2 is YYNGEE. The CDR3 runs to 17 residues. V lost 4 bases and J lost 2; bases outside the gene matches: 11.

The chain has TRBV19 and TRBJ1-1; 8 bases map to TRBD1. CDR3 length: 13 residues. With 2 bases clipped from V and 11 bases from J, the junction kept 7 bases outside the gene matches. Germline loops: CDR1 LNHDA, CDR2 SQIVND (reference sequence). CDR3 in amino acids: CASSIRDRQDAFF. In DNA form, the CDR3 reads TGTGCCAGTAGTATAAGGGACAGGCAGGATGCTTTCTTT.

The chain combines TRBV5-6 with TRBJ2-3; D is possibly TRBD2 (6 bases). The CDR3 consists of 14 residues. Trimming took off 5 bases at V and 0 bases at J, with 10 bases between the two ends. In germline, CDR1 is SGHDT, CDR2 YYEEEE. CDR3 region: CASRGRGSTDTQYF. The DNA of the CDR3 is TGTGCCAGCAGGGGGCGGGGAAGCACAGATACGCAGTATTTT.

V is TRBV27 and J is TRBJ1-2; weak D call: TRBD1 (5 bases). Trimming shortened V by 6 bases and J by 7 bases, and 18 bases separated the two germline ends. The CDR3 has 14 amino acids. Germline V lookup: CDR1 MNHEY, CDR2 SMNVEV (reference sequence). The DNA for the CDR3 is TGTGCCAGCAGCCTATTCGGGGGGTTGGCTGGCTACACCTTC. It is translated as CASSLFGGLAGYTF.

This clone came up a few times. The gene calls are TRBV28 and TRBJ1-2; TRBD1 matches at 7 bases. With V trimmed by 6 bases and J by 3 bases, 4 bases remained unmatched. There are 13 residues in the CDR3. CDR1 is MDHEN and CDR2 is SYDVKM in the germline V gene. The CDR3 coding sequence is TGTGCCAGCAGGAGGGGGCGCGACTATGGCTACACCTTC. Translating it yields CASRRGRDYGYTF.

In its sample, this clone is medium-sized. The chain employs TRBV19 and TRBJ1-4, with 11 bases identical to TRBD1. V lost 5 bases to trimming and J lost 5 bases; unmatched junction nucleotides: 4. CDR1 and CDR2 from the germline V gene are LNHDA and SQIVND (reference sequence). This CDR3 has 15 amino acids. In DNA, the CDR3 is TGTGCCAGTAGTTTATGGACAGGGGGCAATGAAAAACTGTTTTTT. Encoded protein: CASSLWTGGNEKLFF. Variable domain in full (rest from reference TRBV19 and TRBJ1-4): DGGITQSPKYLFRKEGQNVTLSCEQNLNHDAMYWYRQDPGQGLRLIYYSQIVNDFQKGDIAEGYSVSREKKESFPLTVTSAQKNPTAFYLCASSLWTGGNEKLFFGSGTQLSVL.

This clone has only one observation. The chain couples TRBV5-1 to TRBJ2-1; 8 bases fit TRBD1. J gave up 7 bases and V 3 bases, and 9 bases lay outside the gene matches. CDR1 and CDR2 from the germline V gene are SGHRS and YFSETQ. The CDR3 is made up of 15 amino acids. CDR3: CASSYQGQGGNEQFF. Written as DNA, the CDR3 is TGCGCCAGCAGCTACCAAGGACAGGGCGGTAATGAGCAGTTCTTC.

The chain has TRBV6-1 and TRBJ2-1; D uncertain. The length of the CDR3 is 15 residues. Germline V gene sequence: CDR1 MNHNS, CDR2 SASEGT. The V gene lost 0 bases and the J gene lost 1 base, with 7 bases spanning the gap. CDR3 protein: CASSEARRSYNEQFF. Here the CDR3 DNA reads TGTGCCAGCAGTGAAGCACGCAGATCCTACAATGAGCAGTTCTTC.

The chain carries TRBV7-2 and TRBJ2-6, with a tentative D call TRBD2 (5 bases). This CDR3 has 16 residues. CDR1 and CDR2 (germline): SGHTA, FQGNSA. Trimming removed 0 bases from V and 2 bases from J, with 8 bases in between. The CDR3 nucleotides read TGTGCCAGCAGCTTAGCATACGGGGCTGGGGCCAACGTCCTGACTTTC. This codes for CASSLAYGAGANVLTF.

The chain combines TRBV27 with TRBJ1-2, with 7 bases matching TRBD1. Trimming took 5 bases from V and 7 from J; bases not matched to a gene: 7. The CDR3 is 13 amino acids. From germline, CDR1 is MNHEY and CDR2 SMNVEV (reference sequence). CDR3 protein: CASSNTGAGGYTF. In nucleotides, the CDR3 is TGTGCCAGCAGTAACACAGGGGCGGGTGGCTACACCTTC.

The chain employs TRBV6-5 and TRBJ2-7; tentative D call: TRBD1 (5 bases). This CDR3 is 15 amino acids long. CDR1 is MNHEY, CDR2 SVGAGI, per germline. The V and J ends lost 2 bases and 0 bases respectively, with 11 bases between them. The CDR3 loop is CASSYGATSSYEQYF. CDR3 nucleotides: TGTGCCAGCAGTTACGGGGCAACCAGCTCCTACGAGCAGTACTTC.

This clone was observed a few times. This sequence joins TRBV4-1 and TRBJ1-1; tentative D call: TRBD1 (5 bases). CDR3 length equals 14 residues. The germline V and J ends were trimmed by 4 bases and 6 bases, with 15 bases remaining between them. Germline CDR1 and CDR2: MGHRA and YSYEKL. The CDR3 DNA follows: TGCGCCAGCAGCCCGGGACTCTTGGGTCCTGAAGCTTTCTTT. It codes for CASSPGLLGPEAFF.